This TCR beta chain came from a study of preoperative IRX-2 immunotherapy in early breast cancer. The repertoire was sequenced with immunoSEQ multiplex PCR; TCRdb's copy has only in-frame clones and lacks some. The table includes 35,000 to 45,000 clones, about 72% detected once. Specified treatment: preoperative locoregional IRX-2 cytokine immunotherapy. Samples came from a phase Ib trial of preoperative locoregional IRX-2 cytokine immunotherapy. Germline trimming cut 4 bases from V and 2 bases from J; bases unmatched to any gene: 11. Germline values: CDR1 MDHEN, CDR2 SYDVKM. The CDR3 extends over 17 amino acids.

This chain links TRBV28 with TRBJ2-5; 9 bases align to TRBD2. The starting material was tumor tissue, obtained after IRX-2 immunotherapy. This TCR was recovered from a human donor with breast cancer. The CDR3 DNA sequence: TGTGCCAGCAGTTCCCCCTACCTAGCGGGGCCACAAGAGACCCAGTACTTC. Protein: CASSSPYLAGPQETQYF.